Each of the 10 T cell receptor beta chains below was sequenced from the same sample in a study of blood T cell repertoires in COVID-19. Produced via immunoSEQ multiplex PCR; TCRdb's table is partial and in-frame only. The top ten clones hold about 10% of a sample with more than 350,000 clones, about 90% of them seen once. The sample comprised peripheral blood. These TCRs come from a woman in her 30s with COVID-19, enrolled during active disease.

J is TRBJ2-6 and V is TRBV9; D not resolved. Trimming stripped 5 bases from V and 0 bases from J, with 6 bases between. The CDR3 contains 14 residues. The germline V gene encodes CDR1 SGDLS and CDR2 YYNGEE. In DNA form, the CDR3 reads TGTGCCAGCAGTCAGGTCTCTGGGGCCAACGTCCTGACTTTC. Its protein product is CASSQVSGANVLTF. Combining the CDR3 with reference TRBV9 and TRBJ2-6 gives the whole variable domain DSGVTQTPKHLITATGQRVTLRCSPRSGDLSVYWYQQSLDQGLQFLIQYYNGEERAKGNILERFSAQQFPDLHSELNLSSLELGDSALYFCASSQVSGANVLTFGAGSRLTVL.

A few counts support this clone. The chain links TRBV28 to TRBJ1-2; possible D gene TRBD1, 6 bases. The germline V gene encodes CDR1 MDHEN and CDR2 SYDVKM. The CDR3 has 13 amino acids. V shed 6 bases and J shed 8 bases, with 16 bases lying between them. Written as DNA, the CDR3 is TGTGCCAGCAGCCCCCTGGGGGCATGGGGCTACACCTTC. Protein: CASSPLGAWGYTF.

The rearrangement uses TRBV15 and TRBJ2-3; 13 nucleotides line up with TRBD2. The germline CDR1 and CDR2 sequences are LNHNV and YYDKDF (reference sequence). V dropped 0 bases and J dropped 5; count of bases not matched to a gene: 5. The CDR3 extends over 17 amino acids. CDR3 nucleotide sequence: TGTGCCACCAGCAGAGATGGGACTAGCGGGATCGAAGATACGCAGTATTTT. Its protein is CATSRDGTSGIEDTQYF.

This sequence joins TRBV9 and TRBJ2-5; 12 bases fit TRBD2. The germline V gene encodes CDR1 SGDLS and CDR2 YYNGEE. The trim removed 3 bases at V and 4 bases at J, leaving 7 bases unmatched. The CDR3 has 16 amino acids. The CDR3 bases are TGTGCCAGCAGCGCCAGGACTAGCGGGATCGCAGAGACCCAGTACTTC. Its translation is CASSARTSGIAETQYF.

The V and J genes are TRBV7-9 and TRBJ2-7; possible D gene TRBD2, 5 bases. The V gene's germline CDR1 is SEHNR and CDR2 FQNEAQ (reference sequence). The CDR3 has 12 residues. Between the trimmed V and J ends, which lost 4 bases and 3 bases, there was a span of 7 bases. CDR3 residues: CASSYDYYEQYF. Written as DNA, the CDR3 is TGTGCCAGCAGCTACGACTACTACGAGCAGTACTTC.

V gene TRBV19 combines with J gene TRBJ1-5, with TRBD1 as a possible D gene (6 bases). The CDR3 is 16 residues long. CDR1 is LNHDA, CDR2 SQIVND, per germline (reference sequence). The V and J ends lost 5 bases and 1 base respectively, with 15 bases between them. CDR3 in amino acids: CASSPLGGGSNQPQHF. The DNA of the CDR3 is TGTGCCAGTAGTCCGTTAGGGGGGGGGAGCAATCAGCCCCAGCATTTT.

CDR3: CSVGPDSPSGANVLTF. For the CDR3, the DNA is TGCAGCGTTGGACCGGACAGCCCTTCTGGGGCCAACGTCCTGACTTTC. The chain is built from TRBV29-1 and TRBJ2-6, with TRBD1 as a possible D gene (6 bases). The V end lost 4 bases, the J end lost 1 base, and 14 bases lay between the germline ends. The CDR3 runs to 16 residues. Germline CDR1 SQVTM, CDR2 ANQGSEA.

This clone was recorded a few times. Other DNA variants within this sample encode the same CDR3. The genes are TRBV6-6 and TRBJ2-7; 9 nucleotides line up with TRBD1. There are 14 residues in the CDR3. V trimming: 4 bases; J trimming: 3 bases; junction bases outside the gene matches: 4. Looked up from germline, CDR1 is MNHNY and CDR2 is SVGAGI (reference sequence). The CDR3 DNA sequence: TGTGCCAGCAGTTCTCCGGGACAGGGCTACGAGCAGTACTTC. This encodes CASSSPGQGYEQYF.

The chain has TRBV23-1 and TRBJ1-1; 9 bases line up with TRBD1. TRBV23-1 is an ORF, with its function uncertain. Unmatched junction bases numbered 10, after V lost 7 bases and J lost 10 bases. This CDR3 contains 13 residues. CDR3 sequence reads: CASTLGQGLGAFF. The CDR3 nucleotides are TGCGCCAGCACTCTAGGACAGGGGCTAGGAGCTTTCTTT.

This chain connects TRBV4-2 to TRBJ2-1; TRBD2 matches at 7 bases. With 10 bases clipped from V and 15 bases from J, the junction kept 12 bases outside the gene matches. The CDR3 is made up of 11 amino acids. CDR1 is LGHNA, CDR2 YNFKEQ, per germline. CDR3 DNA sequence: TGTGCCACCTCTGGGGGGAGGGAATCGTTCTTC. Translated, it gives CATSGGRESFF.